This T cell receptor beta chain came from a study of blood T cell repertoires in COVID-19. Study-wide background: Samples representing acute and convalescent COVID-19 were sourced from the United States, Italy and Spain. Nucleic acid was either cDNA or gDNA, and it came from T cells, B-cell-depleted T cells, or PBMCs.

As originally analysed: Nucleated cell number was recorded as an estimate derived from reference gene primer amplification. Measured with immunoSEQ multiplex PCR; TCRdb has only the in-frame clones, and not every one. V and J calls and clone size come straight from that table; D and trimming were deduced from the DNA. The sample includes approximately 350,000 clones, around 91% of them seen just once. The source of this sequence is a young woman who had recovered from COVID-19. The sample was peripheral blood.

The CDR3 coding sequence is TGTGCCAGCAGTTTAAGACCGGGGTCCGAGCAGTACGTC. Protein product: CASSLRPGSEQYV. The gene calls are TRBV28 and TRBJ2-7; D possibly corresponds to TRBD2 (5 bases). The CDR3 runs 13 residues. V was pared by 2 bases and J by 6 bases, with 11 bases between. The germline CDR1 and CDR2 sequences are MDHEN and SYDVKM.